This T cell receptor (beta chain) was sequenced for a study of T-cell memory formation after mild COVID-19. TCRdb re-called the 5' RACE reads through MiXCR, storing one row per CDR3 protein. The sample records around 310,000 distinct CDR3 sequences, 20% to 25% being singletons. This CDR3 comprises 16 residues. The ends lost 4 bases at V and 11 bases at J; junction bases unmatched: 12. CDR1 MDHEN and CDR2 SYDVKM come from the germline V gene. This clonotype turned up a few times. What it recognizes is unknown. Broader study findings: Certain responding clones were present in pre-infection memory, suggesting participation of cross-reactive memory.

This receptor was obtained from a man aged 18-30 years who had mild COVID-19 (a few samples of this study predate the infection). Cell type and time point are not known. The sequenced material came from PBMCs or a T cell subset sorted from them (not recorded which). The rearrangement uses TRBV28 and TRBJ1-5, with 12 bases matching TRBD1. This chain's CDR3 is CASSSRLGQGATAQHF. CDR3 bases: TGTGCCAGCAGTTCCCGTCTGGGACAGGGGGCCACAGCCCAGCATTTT.